This T cell receptor (beta chain) was sequenced for a study of blood T cells in healthy people across ages. The study's findings and limits: CMV status of donors was not determined, possibly confounding expanded clonotype changes.

Primed by a sample-barcoded 5' primer and a J-beta primer mix, a second PCR proceeded for 7 to 11 cycles. Per sample, CDR3-containing paired-end reads numbered at least 3 million. Using its own MiXCR run on the 5' RACE reads, TCRdb lists one record per CDR3 protein. The data show over 1,500,000 distinct CDR3 sequences, 40% to 55% seen once. This CDR3 comprises 16 residues. Germline lookup yields CDR1 LGHDT and CDR2 YNNKEL (reference sequence). Trimming stripped 4 bases from V and 5 bases from J, with 17 bases between. Worth noting for this clonotype: Its target is not known.

Each donor had around 11 milliliters of peripheral blood drawn. Each sample provided at least 6 micrograms of extracted total RNA. This chain links TRBV3-1 with TRBJ1-4; possibly TRBD1 for D (6 bases). This clonotype was obtained from a woman in her thirties or forties in good health. The sample consisted of blood. The CDR3 DNA reads as TGTGCCAGCAGCCCCCGGACAGTCAAGCCGAATGAAAAACTGTTTTTT. The encoded protein is CASSPRTVKPNEKLFF.